The source of this T cell receptor beta chain is a study of T cells after yellow fever vaccination. Whole-study results and caveats: In post-booster samples, most primary-vaccination clones reappeared (about 97% CD4, about 91% CD8). Shared CD4/CD8 clonotypes were a small share, likely from convergent recombination. There was a possibility that FACS-sorted repertoires contained abundant clonotypes contaminating from the bulk population.

As concerns this clonotype: What it recognizes is unknown.

Universal primer sites and UMIs were introduced during 5'RACE template-switching synthesis of TCR cDNA. One entry per CDR3 protein, called by TCRdb with MiXCR from the 5' RACE reads. The sample records about 580,000 distinct CDR3 sequences, 17% being singletons. CDR1 ENHRY and CDR2 SYGVKD come from the germline V gene. The CDR3 has 12 amino acids. Trimming removed 2 bases at V and 10 bases at J, with 9 bases between. This receptor was obtained from a man younger than 35 who received the YFV17D yellow fever vaccine. The genes are TRBV10-3 and TRBJ2-1; D is possibly TRBD2 (6 bases). Material: PBMCs, obtained 5 to 6 days after the first yellow fever vaccination. This CDR3 reads CAISEGGIEQFF. Here the CDR3 DNA reads TGTGCCATCAGTGAGGGGGGGATAGAGCAGTTCTTC.